This T cell receptor (beta chain) is from a study (dated by TCRdb to 2022 to 2024). Study-wide findings and limitations: Further investigation, including longitudinal sampling and assessment of a control group, is stated by the authors to be required.

Comments on this clone: It has no known antigen specificity. No per-base quality is available; no much larger clone lies one base away.

For TCR beta sequencing, genomic DNA was taken from unsorted PBMCs, and those PBMCs had been isolated from peripheral blood. The germline V gene encodes CDR1 SGHNT and CDR2 YYREEE (reference sequence). The CDR3 contains 12 residues, cysteine and phenylalanine counted. Only the CDR3 DNA is retained, 36 bases long and in frame from the first base. Between the V and J ends, shortened by 3 bases and 4 bases respectively, the junction contains 4 bases. Survey-level sequencing on the immunoSEQ platform was used to profile the TCR beta chain repertoires. The paper's processing steps were these. Repertoire diversity was quantified as the inverse Simpson index, and CDR3 amino acid length spectratypes and V-J pairing frequencies were compared. TCR beta CDR3 sequences were matched against VDJdb to annotate clonotypes specific to SARS-CoV-2, CMV, influenza A and EBV. As stored in TCRdb, this immuneACCESS dataset retains in-frame rearrangements with V and J assigned. A fraction of the clones does not appear; measured against another copy, unresolved V genes explain less than half of the discrepancy, and the remainder lacks a known reason. That table is the source of V, J and clone size, and D and trimming were worked out from the DNA. Within this sample are around 54,000 clones, with just over 90% of them counted one time only. The leading ten clones occupy around 11% of the sample.

This TCR was recovered from a man in his forties with rheumatoid arthritis. Sequences were obtained from PBMCs. The chain is assembled from TRBV5-4 and TRBJ1-4; the D gene is not confidently resolved. The CDR3 loop reads CASSSRNEKLFF. The bases read TGTGCCAGCAGCTCACGTAATGAAAAACTGTTTTTT.